One sample yielded the 22 T cell receptor beta chains listed below, sequenced in a study of CXCR3-negative and CXCR3-positive naive CD8 T cells. With UMI labels, 5' RACE was used to prepare the TRB cDNA libraries. TCRdb reprocessed the 5' RACE reads; each CDR3 protein has one entry and no DNA is given. Found here are tens of thousands of distinct CDR3 sequences; the top ten clones hold roughly 2.8%. Sequencing was done on a sample of naive CXCR3- CD8+ T cells from blood. Subset: CD45RO-CCR7+CD27+CD95- naive CD8+ T cells lacking CXCR3 (TNR3-). The source of these receptors is a human donor in good health. Some clones in this sample may be carry-over from other donors' samples.

The chain employs TRBV5-5 and TRBJ2-2; no DNA is available, so the TRBD2 call from TCRdb remains unchecked. Germline V gives CDR1 SGHKS, CDR2 YYEKEE (reference sequence). The CDR3 length is 16 residues. CDR3 region: CASSLVGGGYTGELFF.

The chain recombines TRBV27 with TRBJ2-7; the D call of TRBD2 rests on TCRdb alone, since no DNA is present to check it. Looked up from germline, CDR1 is MNHEY and CDR2 is SMNVEV (reference sequence). CDR3 length: 15 amino acids. The CDR3 loop reads CASSFTAGGPYEQYF.

The rearrangement uses TRBV25-1 and TRBJ1-1. CDR1 is MGHDK, CDR2 SYGVNS, per germline. The CDR3 extends over 12 amino acids. This CDR3 is CASSDLGTEAFF.

The rearrangement links TRBV2 to TRBJ2-1; the TRBD1 assignment by TCRdb is unverifiable without DNA. CDR1 and CDR2 (germline): SNHLY, FYNNEI. The CDR3 has 15 residues. CDR3 amino acids: CATPPGQDDYNEQFF.

The V and J genes are TRBV6-5 and TRBJ1-2. The germline V gene has CDR1 MNHEY and CDR2 SVGAGI. The CDR3 runs to 16 residues. The CDR3 sequence: CASSYSTQPPDYGYTF.

The chain has TRBV7-8 and TRBJ2-7; absent DNA, TCRdb's TRBD2 call cannot be checked. This CDR3 is 18 amino acids long. Germline lookup yields CDR1 SGHVS and CDR2 FQNEAQ. The CDR3 sequence is CASSLDLEESISSYEQYF.

This chain connects TRBV5-1 to TRBJ2-7; TCRdb lists TRBD1, though no DNA is available to test this call. The germline V gene has CDR1 SGHRS and CDR2 YFSETQ. The CDR3 runs to 14 residues. The CDR3 spells CASSLRTDRYEQYF.

V usage is TRBV6-6 and J usage is TRBJ2-7; there is no DNA to check the TCRdb D call of TRBD1. The CDR3 consists of 14 residues. In germline, CDR1 is MNHNY, CDR2 SVGAGI (reference sequence). The CDR3 loop reads CASSYRERSYEQYF.

The V call is TRBV5-1, the J call TRBJ2-3; checking the TCRdb D call of TRBD2 is not possible without DNA. CDR3 length: 16 residues. Germline values: CDR1 SGHRS, CDR2 YFSETQ. The CDR3 reads CASSLELAGITDTQYF.

The chain carries TRBV5-4 and TRBJ2-5; checking the TCRdb D call of TRBD1 is not possible without DNA. The CDR3 totals 13 residues. Germline-derived CDR1 and CDR2 are SGHNT and YYREEE (reference sequence). The CDR3 is CASSFGTEETQYF.

The chain combines TRBV7-9 with TRBJ1-5. This CDR3 has 13 residues. Germline V lookup: CDR1 SEHNR, CDR2 FQNEAQ (reference sequence). CDR3 protein: CASSSGLEQPQHF.

The chain uses TRBV6-2 or TRBV6-3 and TRBJ2-7; TCRdb's assignment of TRBD1 cannot be checked, as there is no DNA. CDR1 and CDR2 from the germline V gene are MNHEY and SVGEGT. The CDR3 consists of 14 residues. The CDR3 here is CASSLWGESYEQYF.

The rearrangement joins TRBV20-1 to TRBJ1-1. The germline V gene has CDR1 DFQATT and CDR2 SNEGSKA (reference sequence). The CDR3 length is 12 residues. The chain's CDR3 is CSAVEFSLEAFF.

The V and J genes are TRBV15 and TRBJ2-1; TCRdb picks TRBD1, but there is no DNA to check that call. CDR3 length: 16 residues. Looked up from germline, CDR1 is LNHNV and CDR2 is YYDKDF (reference sequence). CDR3 sequence: CATSPERGQGRDEQFF.

The V call is TRBV7-2, the J call TRBJ1-5; there is no DNA to check the TCRdb D call of TRBD1. The CDR3 sequence is 17 residues long. Germline V CDR1 and CDR2: SGHTA, FQGNSA. CDR3: CASSLLEGTGVDQPQHF. Filled out from reference TRBV7-2 and TRBJ1-5, the complete variable domain reads GAGVSQSPSNKVTEKGKDVELRCDPISGHTALYWYRQSLGQGLEFLIYFQGNSAPDKSGLPSDRFSAERTGGSVSTLTIQRTQQEDSAVYLCASSLLEGTGVDQPQHFGDGTRLSIL.

This chain links TRBV9 with TRBJ2-7. CDR3 length: 12 residues. The V gene's germline CDR1 is SGDLS and CDR2 YYNGEE. The CDR3 reads CASSVGDYEQYF.

The chain recombines TRBV12-3 or TRBV12-4 with TRBJ2-3; checking the TCRdb D call of TRBD2 is not possible without DNA. The CDR3 loop spans 15 amino acids. The CDR3 spells CASSLASGGTDTQYF.

By frequency, this clonotype is medium-sized. The V and J genes are TRBV25-1 and TRBJ1-2; no DNA is available, so the TRBD1 call from TCRdb remains unchecked. Germline V lookup: CDR1 MGHDK, CDR2 SYGVNS. The CDR3 sequence is 14 residues long. The CDR3 protein is CASSLGGANYGYTF.

The V gene is TRBV12-3 or TRBV12-4, the J gene TRBJ2-1; TCRdb's assignment of TRBD1 cannot be checked, as there is no DNA. This CDR3 contains 15 residues. CDR3 loop: CASSSPGTGNNEQFF.

V gene TRBV7-3 combines with J gene TRBJ2-1; TCRdb lists TRBD1, though no DNA is available to test this call. The CDR3 totals 15 residues. Per the germline V gene, CDR1 is SGHTA and CDR2 is FQGTGA. The CDR3 protein is CASSFGAGNYNEQFF.

This clonotype ranks as medium-sized (0.01 to 0.1%) in terms of frequency. The chain carries TRBV29-1 and TRBJ2-2; TCRdb's D gene call, TRBD1, goes unchecked for lack of DNA. Per germline, CDR1 SQVTM and CDR2 ANQGSEA. There are 13 residues in the CDR3. The CDR3 is CSVERGGDGELFF.

The genes are TRBV4-3 and TRBJ1-1. The CDR3 is made up of 15 amino acids. The germline V gene has CDR1 LGHNA and CDR2 YSLEER. The CDR3 protein is CASSQDSSLNTEAFF.